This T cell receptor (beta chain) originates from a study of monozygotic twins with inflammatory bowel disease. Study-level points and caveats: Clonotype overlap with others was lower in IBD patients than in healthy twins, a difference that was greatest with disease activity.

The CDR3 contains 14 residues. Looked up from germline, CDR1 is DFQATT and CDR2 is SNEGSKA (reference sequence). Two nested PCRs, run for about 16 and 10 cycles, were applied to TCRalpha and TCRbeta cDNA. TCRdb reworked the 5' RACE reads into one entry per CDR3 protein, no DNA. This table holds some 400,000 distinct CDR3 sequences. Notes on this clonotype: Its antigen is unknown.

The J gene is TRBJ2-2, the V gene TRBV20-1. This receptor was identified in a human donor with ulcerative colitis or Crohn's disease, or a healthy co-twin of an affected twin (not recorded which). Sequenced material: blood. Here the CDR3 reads CSARASGNTGELFF.